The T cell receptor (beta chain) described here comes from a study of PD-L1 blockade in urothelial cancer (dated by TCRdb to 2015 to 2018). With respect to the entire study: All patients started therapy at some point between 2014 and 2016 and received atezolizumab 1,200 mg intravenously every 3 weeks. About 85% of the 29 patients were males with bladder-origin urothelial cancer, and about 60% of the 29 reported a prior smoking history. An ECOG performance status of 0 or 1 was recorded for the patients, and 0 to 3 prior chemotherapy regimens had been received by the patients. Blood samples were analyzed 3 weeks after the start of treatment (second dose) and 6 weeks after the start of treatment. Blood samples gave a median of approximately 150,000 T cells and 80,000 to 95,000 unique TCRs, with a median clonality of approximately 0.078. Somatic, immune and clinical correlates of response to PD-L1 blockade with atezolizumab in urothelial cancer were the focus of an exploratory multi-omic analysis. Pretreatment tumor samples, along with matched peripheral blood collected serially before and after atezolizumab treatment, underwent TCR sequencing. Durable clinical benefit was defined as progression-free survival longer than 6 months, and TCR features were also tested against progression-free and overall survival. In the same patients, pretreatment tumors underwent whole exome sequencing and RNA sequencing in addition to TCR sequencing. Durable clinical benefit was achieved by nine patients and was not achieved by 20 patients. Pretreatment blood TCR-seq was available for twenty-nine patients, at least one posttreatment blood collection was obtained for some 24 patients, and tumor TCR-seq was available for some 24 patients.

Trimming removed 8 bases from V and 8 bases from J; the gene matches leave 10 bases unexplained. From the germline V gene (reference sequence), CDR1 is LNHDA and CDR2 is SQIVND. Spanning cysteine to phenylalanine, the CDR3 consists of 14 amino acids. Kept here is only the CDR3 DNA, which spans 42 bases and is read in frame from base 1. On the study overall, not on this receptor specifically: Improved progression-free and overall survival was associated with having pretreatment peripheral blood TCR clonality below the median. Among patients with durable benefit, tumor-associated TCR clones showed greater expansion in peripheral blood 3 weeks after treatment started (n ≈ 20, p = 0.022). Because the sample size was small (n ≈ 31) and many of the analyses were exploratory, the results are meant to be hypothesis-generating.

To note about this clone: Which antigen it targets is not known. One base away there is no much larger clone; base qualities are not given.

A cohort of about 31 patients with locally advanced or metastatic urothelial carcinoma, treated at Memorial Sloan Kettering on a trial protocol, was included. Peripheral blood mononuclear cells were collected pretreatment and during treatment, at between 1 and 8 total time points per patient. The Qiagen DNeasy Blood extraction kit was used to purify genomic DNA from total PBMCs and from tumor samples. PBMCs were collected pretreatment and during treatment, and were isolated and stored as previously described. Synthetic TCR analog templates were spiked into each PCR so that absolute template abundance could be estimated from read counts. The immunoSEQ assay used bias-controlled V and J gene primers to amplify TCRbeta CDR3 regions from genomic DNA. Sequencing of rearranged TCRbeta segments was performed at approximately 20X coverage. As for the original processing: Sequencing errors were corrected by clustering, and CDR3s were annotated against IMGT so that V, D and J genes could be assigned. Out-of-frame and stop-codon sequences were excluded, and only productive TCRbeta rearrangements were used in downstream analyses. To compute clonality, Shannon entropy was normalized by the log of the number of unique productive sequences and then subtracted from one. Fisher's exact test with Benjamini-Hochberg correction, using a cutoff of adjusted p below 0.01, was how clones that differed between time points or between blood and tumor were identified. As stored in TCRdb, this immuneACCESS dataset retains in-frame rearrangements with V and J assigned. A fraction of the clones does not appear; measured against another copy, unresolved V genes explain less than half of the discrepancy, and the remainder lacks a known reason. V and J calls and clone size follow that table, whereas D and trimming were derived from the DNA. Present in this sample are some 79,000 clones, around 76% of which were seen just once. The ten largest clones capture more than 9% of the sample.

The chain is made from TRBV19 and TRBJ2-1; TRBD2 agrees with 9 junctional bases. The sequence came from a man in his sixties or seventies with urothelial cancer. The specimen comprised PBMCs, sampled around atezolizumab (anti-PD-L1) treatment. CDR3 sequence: CASREIAGVHEQFF. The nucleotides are TGTGCCAGTCGCGAAATAGCGGGAGTGCATGAGCAGTTCTTC.